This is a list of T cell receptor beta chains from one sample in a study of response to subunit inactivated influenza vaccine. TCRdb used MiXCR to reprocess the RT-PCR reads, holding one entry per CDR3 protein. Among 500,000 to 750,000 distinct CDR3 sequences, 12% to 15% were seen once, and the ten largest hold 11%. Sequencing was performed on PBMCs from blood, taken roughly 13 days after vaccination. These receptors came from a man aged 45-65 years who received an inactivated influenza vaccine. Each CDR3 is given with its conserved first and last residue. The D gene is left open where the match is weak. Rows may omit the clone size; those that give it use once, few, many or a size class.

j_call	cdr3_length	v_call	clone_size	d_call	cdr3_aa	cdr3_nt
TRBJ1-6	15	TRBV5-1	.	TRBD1	CASSLEGQGNSPLHF	TGCGCCAGCAGCTTGGAGGGACAGGGGAATTCACCCCTCCACTTT
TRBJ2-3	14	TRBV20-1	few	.	CSASRRDKADTQYF	TGCAGTGCTAGTAGGCGGGATAAGGCAGATACGCAGTATTTT
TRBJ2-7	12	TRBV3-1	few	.	CASSQDLYEQYF	TGTGCCAGCAGCCAAGATCTATACGAGCAGTACTTC
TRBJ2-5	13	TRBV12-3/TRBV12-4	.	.	CASSFVVGETQYF	TGTGCCAGCAGTTTCGTGGTAGGGGAGACCCAGTACTTC
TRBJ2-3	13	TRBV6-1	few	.	CASSPQEADTQYF	TGTGCCAGCAGTCCACAAGAGGCAGATACGCAGTATTTT
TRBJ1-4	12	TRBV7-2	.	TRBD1	CASSFYRGELFF	TGTGCCAGCAGCTTTTACAGGGGGGAACTGTTTTTT
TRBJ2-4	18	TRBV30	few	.	CAWSASSYSPLAKNIQYF	TGTGCCTGGAGTGCCTCGAGTTACAGTCCTCTAGCCAAAAACATTCAGTACTTC
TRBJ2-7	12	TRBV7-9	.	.	CASSLRTSEQYF	TGTGCCAGCAGCTTACGGACTTCCGAGCAGTACTTC
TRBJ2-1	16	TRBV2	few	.	CASSEALSRPYNEQFF	TGTGCCAGCAGTGAAGCGCTAAGCAGGCCCTACAATGAGCAGTTCTTC
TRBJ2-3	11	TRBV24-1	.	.	CATSATDTQYF	TGTGCCACCAGTGCGACAGATACGCAGTATTTT
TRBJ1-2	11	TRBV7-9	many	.	CASSYSNGYTF	TGTGCCAGCAGCTATTCGAATGGCTACACCTTC
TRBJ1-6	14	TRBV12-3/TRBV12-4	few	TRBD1	CASRTTGANSPLHF	TGTGCCAGCAGGACGACAGGGGCTAATTCACCCCTCCACTTT
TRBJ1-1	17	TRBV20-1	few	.	CSARVNSGLGLNTEAFF	TGCAGTGCTAGAGTTAATTCGGGCCTAGGGCTGAACACTGAAGCTTTCTTT
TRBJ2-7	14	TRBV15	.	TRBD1	CATSRTGVQREQYF	TGTGCCACCAGCAGGACAGGGGTCCAGCGGGAGCAGTACTTC
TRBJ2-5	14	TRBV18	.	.	CASSPGGLVETQYF	TGTGCCAGCTCACCGGGCGGGCTGGTGGAGACCCAGTACTTC
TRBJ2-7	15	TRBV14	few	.	CASSQGRGISSEQYF	TGTGCCAGCAGCCAAGGTCGCGGGATCTCCTCCGAGCAGTACTTC
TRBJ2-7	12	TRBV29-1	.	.	CSVAFFSYEQYF	TGCAGCGTTGCATTCTTCTCCTACGAGCAGTACTTC